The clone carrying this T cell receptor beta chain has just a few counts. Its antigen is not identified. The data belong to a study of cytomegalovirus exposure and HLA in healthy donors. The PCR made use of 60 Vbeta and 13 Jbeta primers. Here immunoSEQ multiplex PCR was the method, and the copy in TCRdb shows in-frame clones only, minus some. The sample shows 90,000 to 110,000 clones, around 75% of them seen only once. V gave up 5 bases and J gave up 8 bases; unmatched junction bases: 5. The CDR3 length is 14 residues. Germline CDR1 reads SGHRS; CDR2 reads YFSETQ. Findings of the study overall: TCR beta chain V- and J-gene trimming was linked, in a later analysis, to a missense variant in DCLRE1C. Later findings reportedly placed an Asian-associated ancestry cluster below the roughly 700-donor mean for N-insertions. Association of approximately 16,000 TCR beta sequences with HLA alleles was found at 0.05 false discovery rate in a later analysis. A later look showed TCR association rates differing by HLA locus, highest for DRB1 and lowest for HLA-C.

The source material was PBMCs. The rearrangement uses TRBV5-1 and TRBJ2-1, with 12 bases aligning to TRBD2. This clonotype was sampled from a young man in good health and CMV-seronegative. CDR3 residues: CASRLAGGVYEQFF. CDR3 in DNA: TGCGCCAGCAGACTAGCGGGAGGAGTCTATGAGCAGTTCTTC.